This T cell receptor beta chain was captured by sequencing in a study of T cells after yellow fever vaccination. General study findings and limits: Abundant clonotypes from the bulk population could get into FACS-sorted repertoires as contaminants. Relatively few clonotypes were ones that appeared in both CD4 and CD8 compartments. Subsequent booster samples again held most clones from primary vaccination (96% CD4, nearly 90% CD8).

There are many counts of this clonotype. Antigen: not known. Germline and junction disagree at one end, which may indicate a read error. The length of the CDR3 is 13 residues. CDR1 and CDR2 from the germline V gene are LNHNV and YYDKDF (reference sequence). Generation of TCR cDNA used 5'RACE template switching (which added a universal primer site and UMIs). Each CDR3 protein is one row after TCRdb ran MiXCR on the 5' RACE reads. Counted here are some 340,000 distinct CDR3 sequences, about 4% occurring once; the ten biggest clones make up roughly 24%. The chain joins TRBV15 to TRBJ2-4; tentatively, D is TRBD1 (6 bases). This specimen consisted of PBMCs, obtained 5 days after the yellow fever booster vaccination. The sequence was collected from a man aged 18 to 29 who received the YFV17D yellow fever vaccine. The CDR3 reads CATRRGGENIQYF. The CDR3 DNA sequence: TGTGCCACCAGAAGAGGGGGAGAAAACATTCAGTACTTC.